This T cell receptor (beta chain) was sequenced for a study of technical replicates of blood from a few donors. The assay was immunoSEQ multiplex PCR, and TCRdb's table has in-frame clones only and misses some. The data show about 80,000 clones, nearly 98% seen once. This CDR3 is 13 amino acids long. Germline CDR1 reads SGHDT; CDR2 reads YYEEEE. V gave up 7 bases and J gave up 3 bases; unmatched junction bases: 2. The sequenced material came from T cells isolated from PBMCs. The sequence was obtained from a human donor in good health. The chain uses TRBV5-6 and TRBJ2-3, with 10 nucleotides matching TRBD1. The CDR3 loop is CASVGQGTDTQYF. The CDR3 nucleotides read TGTGCCAGCGTGGGACAGGGGACAGATACGCAGTATTTT.